This TCR beta chain was observed in a study of blood T cell repertoires in COVID-19. Study-wide context: Acute-phase and convalescent COVID-19 samples originated in the United States, Italy and Spain.

As processed by the authors: Reference gene primers were amplified, and this amplification served to estimate nucleated cell counts. Sequencing was performed with immunoSEQ multiplex PCR; in TCRdb, only in-frame clones are kept and a portion is missing. That table furnishes V, J and clone size, whereas the DNA furnished D and trimming. The table records roughly 140,000 clones, roughly four fifths of them present only once. Germline CDR1 is MNHEY and CDR2 is SVGAGI. V dropped 10 bases and J dropped 1 base, with 11 bases sitting between them. The CDR3 loop spans 13 amino acids. The specimen was peripheral blood. The origin of this receptor is a human donor in a cohort sampled during active COVID-19. V gene TRBV6-5 combines with J gene TRBJ2-1, with a possible D match to TRBD2 (6 bases). In DNA form, the CDR3 reads TGTGCCACCCTAGGAGGGTCCTACAATGAGCAGTTCTTC. Translating it yields CATLGGSYNEQFF.